The entry below gives a single TCR beta chain sequence along with its context. Germline CDR1 and CDR2: MGHRA and YSYEKL. This CDR3 has 15 residues. V shed 2 bases, J shed 2 bases, and the junction held 5 bases outside the gene matches. The sample comes from a study of blood T cell repertoires in COVID-19. Study-level information: Specimens from acute and convalescent COVID-19 originated in the United States, Italy and Spain. T cells, B-cell-depleted T cells, or PBMCs provided the cDNA or gDNA that served as material.

How the authors handled the data: Quantification of nucleated cells was approximated via reference gene primer amplification. The assay was immunoSEQ multiplex PCR, and TCRdb's table has in-frame clones only and misses some. For V, J and clone size, that table is used; D and trimming come from the DNA. Here the sample spans about 320,000 clones, roughly 90% being singletons. Input material: peripheral blood. The receptor comes from a man aged 18 to 35 who had recovered from COVID-19. V gene TRBV4-1 combines with J gene TRBJ2-5; TRBD1 matches at 7 bases. CDR3 in amino acids: CASSQRQGLQETQYF. In DNA form, the CDR3 reads TGCGCCAGCAGCCAACGACAGGGCTTACAAGAGACCCAGTACTTC.